These T cell receptor beta chains were read from a single sample in a study of graft-versus-host responses after intestinal transplantation. Using immunoSEQ multiplex PCR, the repertoire was profiled, and TCRdb retains in-frame clones only, with some absent. The table lists tens of thousands of clones, 85% to 95% of them singletons. The sample in question was PBMCs, obtained about 790 days after a first intestinal transplant, on the day of a second. The receptors derive from a human patient who received an intestinal transplant, so some T cells may come from the graft donor. CDR3s include the opening cysteine and the closing phenylalanine or tryptophan. The order of the fields is clone size, V gene, D gene, J gene, CDR3 protein, CDR3 DNA. A D gene is named only where the DNA matches it firmly. Clone size is given for some rows only: seen once, a few or many times, or a class if the clone is expanded.

abundance: NA; v_gene: TRBV28; d_gene: TRBD1; j_gene: TRBJ2-5; CDR3aa: CASSSPGTGQETQYF; CDR3nt: TGTGCCAGCAGTTCCCCTGGGACAGGTCAAGAGACCCAGTACTTC
abundance: NA; v_gene: TRBV5-1; d_gene: NA; j_gene: TRBJ2-3; CDR3aa: CASSLDRLYLTSTDTQYF; CDR3nt: TGCGCCAGCAGCTTGGATCGACTCTACCTAACTAGCACAGATACGCAGTATTTT
abundance: NA; v_gene: TRBV7-3; d_gene: TRBD2; j_gene: TRBJ2-3; CDR3aa: CASSSLTSGDTDTQYF; CDR3nt: TGTGCCAGCAGCTCCTTAACTAGCGGGGACACAGATACGCAGTATTTT
abundance: once; v_gene: TRBV18; d_gene: TRBD2; j_gene: TRBJ2-7; CDR3aa: CASSPAGGAYEQYF; CDR3nt: TGTGCCAGCTCACCGGCGGGAGGGGCCTACGAGCAGTACTTC
abundance: NA; v_gene: TRBV7-7; d_gene: NA; j_gene: TRBJ2-7; CDR3aa: CASSLDHSAPDMNEQYF; CDR3nt: TGTGCTAGCAGCTTAGACCATTCAGCCCCAGATATGAACGAGCAGTACTTC
abundance: NA; v_gene: TRBV6-5; d_gene: NA; j_gene: TRBJ2-7; CDR3aa: CASSPKGGHEQYF; CDR3nt: TGTGCCAGCAGTCCCAAGGGGGGCCACGAGCAGTACTTC
abundance: NA; v_gene: TRBV25-1; d_gene: TRBD1; j_gene: TRBJ1-1; CDR3aa: CASTWTGTAEAFF; CDR3nt: TGTGCCAGCACATGGACAGGCACCGCTGAAGCTTTCTTT
abundance: NA; v_gene: TRBV12-2; d_gene: NA; j_gene: TRBJ2-3; CDR3aa: CARIDLRGTDTQYF; CDR3nt: TGTGCCCGTATTGACCTGAGGGGCACAGATACGCAGTATTTT
abundance: NA; v_gene: TRBV7-9; d_gene: NA; j_gene: TRBJ2-1; CDR3aa: CASSSHKTGTYYNEQFF; CDR3nt: TGTGCCAGCAGCTCCCATAAAACGGGGACGTACTACAATGAGCAGTTCTTC
abundance: NA; v_gene: TRBV7-6; d_gene: TRBD2; j_gene: TRBJ2-1; CDR3aa: CASSLLAGVDNEQFF; CDR3nt: TGTGCCAGCAGCTTGCTAGCGGGAGTTGACAATGAGCAGTTCTTC
abundance: NA; v_gene: TRBV18; d_gene: NA; j_gene: TRBJ2-7; CDR3aa: CASSPVGSSYEQYF; CDR3nt: TGTGCCAGCTCACCGGTCGGGAGCTCCTACGAGCAGTACTTC
abundance: NA; v_gene: TRBV29-1; d_gene: NA; j_gene: TRBJ2-4; CDR3aa: CSVVGLAKNIQYF; CDR3nt: TGCAGCGTTGTGGGACTGGCCAAAAACATTCAGTACTTC
abundance: once; v_gene: TRBV7-9; d_gene: TRBD2; j_gene: TRBJ2-7; CDR3aa: CASSSSGGSGSGQYF; CDR3nt: TGTGCCAGCAGCTCCTCCGGGGGTAGCGGGAGTGGGCAGTACTTC
abundance: NA; v_gene: TRBV6-6; d_gene: NA; j_gene: TRBJ1-2; CDR3aa: CASSYDGSYGYTF; CDR3nt: TGTGCCAGCAGTTACGACGGATCTTATGGCTACACCTTC
abundance: NA; v_gene: TRBV6-6; d_gene: NA; j_gene: TRBJ1-1; CDR3aa: CASRPATGLTEAFF; CDR3nt: TGTGCCAGCAGGCCAGCTACAGGGTTGACTGAAGCTTTCTTT
abundance: NA; v_gene: TRBV28; d_gene: NA; j_gene: TRBJ1-6; CDR3aa: CASSLSDRENSPLHF; CDR3nt: TGTGCCAGCAGTTTGAGTGACAGAGAGAATTCACCCCTCCACTTT
abundance: NA; v_gene: TRBV19; d_gene: NA; j_gene: TRBJ2-3; CDR3aa: CASSSGLLGDTQYF; CDR3nt: TGTGCCAGTAGCTCGGGGCTTTTAGGGGATACGCAGTATTTT
abundance: NA; v_gene: TRBV7-3; d_gene: TRBD2; j_gene: TRBJ2-1; CDR3aa: CASSLEGGIYNEQFF; CDR3nt: TGTGCCAGCAGCTTAGAGGGAGGGATCTACAATGAGCAGTTCTTC
abundance: once; v_gene: TRBV5-4; d_gene: NA; j_gene: TRBJ2-7; CDR3aa: CASSHYGTPSYEQYF; CDR3nt: TGTGCCAGCAGCCATTATGGGACACCCTCCTACGAGCAGTACTTC
abundance: NA; v_gene: TRBV29-1; d_gene: NA; j_gene: TRBJ2-3; CDR3aa: CSVPGIPQYF; CDR3nt: TGCAGCGTTCCCGGGATCCCACAGTATTTT
abundance: NA; v_gene: TRBV6-6; d_gene: NA; j_gene: TRBJ2-1; CDR3aa: CASSYGQGWRDEQFF; CDR3nt: TGTGCCAGCAGTTACGGGCAGGGATGGCGGGATGAGCAGTTCTTC
abundance: NA; v_gene: TRBV19; d_gene: NA; j_gene: TRBJ2-7; CDR3aa: CASSISGTGPLEQYF; CDR3nt: TGTGCCAGTAGTATCTCCGGGACGGGACCCCTCGAGCAGTACTTC
abundance: NA; v_gene: TRBV7-3; d_gene: NA; j_gene: TRBJ2-2; CDR3aa: CASSLRPANTGELFF; CDR3nt: TGTGCCAGCAGCCTTCGGCCCGCGAACACCGGGGAGCTGTTTTTT
abundance: NA; v_gene: TRBV7-7; d_gene: TRBD2; j_gene: TRBJ2-7; CDR3aa: CASSLVYLGGGRVYEQYF; CDR3nt: TGTGCTAGCAGCTTAGTGTACCTTGGAGGCGGGAGGGTTTACGAGCAGTACTTC
abundance: NA; v_gene: TRBV23-1; d_gene: NA; j_gene: TRBJ2-3; CDR3aa: CASSQSAGSTDTQYF; CDR3nt: TGCGCCAGCAGTCAATCTGCGGGTAGCACAGATACGCAGTATTTT
abundance: NA; v_gene: TRBV29-1; d_gene: TRBD2; j_gene: TRBJ2-1; CDR3aa: CSGGLAGSYNEQFF; CDR3nt: TGCAGCGGGGGACTAGCGGGCTCCTACAATGAGCAGTTCTTC
abundance: NA; v_gene: TRBV9; d_gene: NA; j_gene: TRBJ2-2; CDR3aa: CASSTQTAPRTGELFF; CDR3nt: TGTGCCAGCAGCACCCAGACAGCCCCGAGGACCGGGGAGCTGTTTTTT
abundance: NA; v_gene: TRBV29-1; d_gene: NA; j_gene: TRBJ1-1; CDR3aa: CSGLGGTKSAEAFF; CDR3nt: TGCAGCGGACTAGGGGGGACAAAGAGCGCTGAAGCTTTCTTT
abundance: once; v_gene: TRBV30; d_gene: TRBD1; j_gene: TRBJ2-7; CDR3aa: CAWRASSRTGSYEQYF; CDR3nt: TGTGCCTGGAGGGCCTCCTCCAGGACAGGGTCCTACGAGCAGTACTTC
abundance: NA; v_gene: TRBV30; d_gene: NA; j_gene: TRBJ2-7; CDR3aa: CAWSSLSKEQYF; CDR3nt: TGTGCCTGGAGTAGCCTTTCCAAGGAGCAGTACTTC
abundance: NA; v_gene: TRBV7-8; d_gene: TRBD2; j_gene: TRBJ2-7; CDR3aa: CASSLPWGGTSGSYEQYF; CDR3nt: TGTGCCAGCAGCTTACCCTGGGGGGGGACTAGCGGATCCTACGAGCAGTACTTC
abundance: NA; v_gene: TRBV4-1; d_gene: NA; j_gene: TRBJ1-1; CDR3aa: CASSLSGFHRMNTEAFF; CDR3nt: TGCGCCAGCAGCCTCTCAGGGTTCCACCGGATGAACACTGAAGCTTTCTTT
abundance: NA; v_gene: TRBV5-1; d_gene: TRBD2; j_gene: TRBJ2-4; CDR3aa: CASAGGGPRNIQYF; CDR3nt: TGCGCCAGCGCGGGGGGAGGGCCTCGAAACATTCAGTACTTC
abundance: few; v_gene: TRBV6-4; d_gene: TRBD2; j_gene: TRBJ2-3; CDR3aa: CASSDGRATDTQYF; CDR3nt: TGTGCCAGCAGTGACGGGAGGGCCACAGATACGCAGTATTTT
abundance: NA; v_gene: TRBV4-1; d_gene: TRBD2; j_gene: TRBJ2-2; CDR3aa: CASSQVTSSNTGELFF; CDR3nt: TGCGCCAGCAGCCAAGTGACTAGCTCGAACACCGGGGAGCTGTTTTTT
abundance: NA; v_gene: TRBV5-1; d_gene: NA; j_gene: TRBJ2-7; CDR3aa: CASSFRASGEQYF; CDR3nt: TGCGCCAGCAGCTTTCGGGCCTCTGGCGAGCAGTACTTC
abundance: few; v_gene: TRBV10-2; d_gene: NA; j_gene: TRBJ1-3; CDR3aa: CASSQSYNLTLGNTIYF; CDR3nt: TGCGCCAGCAGTCAGTCCTACAATCTGACTCTCGGAAACACCATATATTTT
abundance: NA; v_gene: TRBV5-8; d_gene: NA; j_gene: TRBJ2-7; CDR3aa: CASSFVQAGEQYF; CDR3nt: TGTGCCAGCAGCTTCGTCCAGGCCGGCGAGCAGTACTTC
abundance: NA; v_gene: TRBV7-9; d_gene: NA; j_gene: TRBJ1-2; CDR3aa: CASSLEAATSYGYTF; CDR3nt: TGTGCCAGCAGCTTAGAAGCAGCAACGAGCTATGGCTACACCTTC
abundance: NA; v_gene: TRBV30; d_gene: NA; j_gene: TRBJ1-5; CDR3aa: CAWRSYSNQPQHF; CDR3nt: TGTGCCTGGAGGTCTTATAGCAATCAGCCCCAGCATTTT
abundance: NA; v_gene: TRBV11-2; d_gene: TRBD2; j_gene: TRBJ2-7; CDR3aa: CASSLGTSGPVEQYF; CDR3nt: TGTGCCAGCAGCTTAGGGACTAGCGGACCTGTGGAGCAGTACTTC
abundance: NA; v_gene: TRBV5-1; d_gene: NA; j_gene: TRBJ1-3; CDR3aa: CASSLDPSGNTIYF; CDR3nt: TGCGCCAGCAGCTTGGATCCAAGCGGAAACACCATATATTTT
abundance: NA; v_gene: TRBV5-8; d_gene: NA; j_gene: TRBJ1-6; CDR3aa: CASSFLVGWGANSPLHF; CDR3nt: TGTGCCAGCAGCTTCCTGGTCGGTTGGGGGGCAAATTCACCCCTCCACTTT
abundance: NA; v_gene: TRBV18; d_gene: NA; j_gene: TRBJ1-4; CDR3aa: CASSPGTNEKLFF; CDR3nt: TGTGCCAGCTCACCGGGGACTAATGAAAAACTGTTTTTT
abundance: NA; v_gene: TRBV19; d_gene: NA; j_gene: TRBJ1-5; CDR3aa: CASRLQGSNQPQHF; CDR3nt: TGTGCCAGTAGACTTCAGGGGAGCAATCAGCCCCAGCATTTT
abundance: NA; v_gene: TRBV7-7; d_gene: TRBD2; j_gene: TRBJ2-2; CDR3aa: CASSSGRSAGELFF; CDR3nt: TGTGCTAGCAGCAGCGGGAGGAGCGCCGGGGAGCTGTTTTTT
abundance: once; v_gene: TRBV4-1; d_gene: NA; j_gene: TRBJ2-5; CDR3aa: CASSQPVSQETQYF; CDR3nt: TGCGCCAGCAGCCAGCCCGTGAGCCAAGAGACCCAGTACTTC
abundance: NA; v_gene: TRBV7-6; d_gene: TRBD1; j_gene: TRBJ1-2; CDR3aa: CASSLASGGDRGYTF; CDR3nt: TGTGCCAGCAGCTTAGCGTCAGGGGGAGATAGGGGCTACACCTTC
abundance: NA; v_gene: TRBV9; d_gene: NA; j_gene: TRBJ2-6; CDR3aa: CASSDSGANVLTF; CDR3nt: TGTGCCAGCAGCGACTCTGGGGCCAACGTCCTGACTTTC
abundance: few; v_gene: TRBV19; d_gene: TRBD1; j_gene: TRBJ2-5; CDR3aa: CASSTTGGGGETQYF; CDR3nt: TGTGCCAGTAGCACGACAGGGGGCGGAGGAGAGACCCAGTACTTC
abundance: NA; v_gene: TRBV7-8; d_gene: NA; j_gene: TRBJ1-3; CDR3aa: CASSLLPGSGNTIYF; CDR3nt: TGTGCCAGCAGCTTACTCCCGGGATCTGGAAACACCATATATTTT
abundance: NA; v_gene: TRBV11-3; d_gene: NA; j_gene: TRBJ1-5; CDR3aa: CASSVRQPQHF; CDR3nt: TGTGCCAGCAGCGTCCGGCAGCCCCAGCATTTT
abundance: NA; v_gene: TRBV30; d_gene: NA; j_gene: TRBJ1-5; CDR3aa: CAWGHPHQPQHF; CDR3nt: TGTGCCTGGGGACACCCGCATCAGCCCCAGCATTTT